The T cell receptor beta chain under discussion was sequenced for a study of OX40 agonist ivuxolimab in advanced cancers. Study summary: Past anti-PD-1, anti-PD-L1 or anti-CTLA-4 therapy was accepted, and roughly 42% had received some.

Individuals having autoimmune disease history or systemic immunosuppression were not enrolled. The CDR3 totals 17 residues. Trimming shortened V by 3 bases and J by 0 bases, and 15 bases separated the two germline ends. Germline V gives CDR1 ENHRY, CDR2 SYGVKD. Sequencing used immunoSEQ multiplex PCR; TCRdb keeps in-frame clones, though not all of them. Altogether about 58,000 clones are present, roughly 80% being singletons, with the ten largest covering approximately 2%. The TCR comes from an adult with an advanced solid tumor such as melanoma, head and neck, liver or kidney cancer. The sample in question was CD4+ or CD8+ T cells sorted from blood, obtained in a trial of the OX40 agonist ivuxolimab. The chain has TRBV10-3 and TRBJ1-3; unclear D gene. As DNA, the CDR3 is TGTGCCATCAGTGATCCCGGACGGCTTAGCTCTGGAAACACCATATATTTT. This encodes CAISDPGRLSSGNTIYF.